One T cell receptor beta chain is described in this entry. This record belongs to a study of response to subunit inactivated influenza vaccine. From the RT-PCR reads, TCRdb called clonotypes with MiXCR, one entry per CDR3 protein. The sample has 610,000 or so distinct CDR3 sequences; 13% to 15% are singletons. V lost 5 bases to trimming and J lost 0 bases, with 6 bases between them. Germline V lookup: CDR1 SGHRS, CDR2 YFSETQ. The CDR3 consists of 13 residues. The receptor comes from a man aged 50-59 years who received an inactivated influenza vaccine. The specimen comprised PBMCs from blood, sampled 11 to 12 days after vaccination. The chain is built from TRBV5-1 and TRBJ1-3; D uncertain. The CDR3 DNA reads TGCGCCAGCAGAGAAACCTCTGGAAACACCATATATTTT. Residues: CASRETSGNTIYF.